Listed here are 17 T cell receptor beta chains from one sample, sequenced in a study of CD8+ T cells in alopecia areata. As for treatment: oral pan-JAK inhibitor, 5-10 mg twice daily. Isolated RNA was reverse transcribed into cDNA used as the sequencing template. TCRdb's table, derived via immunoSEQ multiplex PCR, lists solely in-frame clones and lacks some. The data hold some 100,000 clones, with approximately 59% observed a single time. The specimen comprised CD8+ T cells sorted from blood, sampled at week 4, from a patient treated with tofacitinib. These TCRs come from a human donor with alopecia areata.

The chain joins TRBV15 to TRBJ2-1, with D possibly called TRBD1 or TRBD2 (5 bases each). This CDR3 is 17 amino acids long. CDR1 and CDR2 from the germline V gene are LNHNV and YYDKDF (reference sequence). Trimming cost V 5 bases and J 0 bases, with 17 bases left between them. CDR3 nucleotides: TGTGCCACCAGCGGGGGAAGAGGAAGAGTCTCCTACAATGAGCAGTTCTTC. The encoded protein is CATSGGRGRVSYNEQFF.

This CDR3 reads CASTSVQGAREQYF. CDR3 in DNA: TGTGCCAGCACCTCGGTACAGGGGGCCCGGGAGCAGTACTTC. The J gene is TRBJ2-7, the V gene TRBV27; 9 nucleotides align to TRBD1. The CDR3 contains 14 residues. Germline loops: CDR1 MNHEY, CDR2 SMNVEV (reference sequence). Trimming at V came to 7 bases and at J to 7 bases, leaving 11 bases not matched to a gene.

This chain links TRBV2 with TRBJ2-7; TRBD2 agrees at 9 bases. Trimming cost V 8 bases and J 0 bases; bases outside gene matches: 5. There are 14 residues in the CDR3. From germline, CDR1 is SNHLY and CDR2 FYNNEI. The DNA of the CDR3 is TGTGCCAGCCTGACTAGCGGAAGCTCCTACGAGCAGTACTTC. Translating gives CASLTSGSSYEQYF.

The CDR3 bases are TGTGCCAGCACCGAGCGGACAGTGGGGAGTTCACCCCTCCACTTT. Its translation is CASTERTVGSSPLHF. The chain has TRBV6-1 and TRBJ1-6, with D maybe TRBD1 (6 bases). CDR3 length equals 15 residues. The germline V gene encodes CDR1 MNHNS and CDR2 SASEGT. V was cut by 7 bases and J by 9 bases, with 19 bases left in between.

CDR3 loop: CASSMPTRGMNTGELFF. DNA for the CDR3: TGTGCCAGCAGCATGCCCACACGGGGGATGAACACCGGGGAGCTGTTTTTT. The rearrangement uses TRBV5-4 and TRBJ2-2; weak D call: TRBD2 (6 bases). The V gene lost 4 bases and the J gene lost 1 base, with 17 bases spanning the gap. The V gene's germline CDR1 is SGHNT and CDR2 YYREEE (reference sequence). The CDR3 covers 17 residues. The full variable domain, completed using reference TRBV5-4 and TRBJ2-2, is ETGVTQSPTHLIKTRGQQVTLRCSSQSGHNTVSWYQQALGQGPQFIFQYYREEENGRGNFPPRFSGLQFPNYSSELNVNALELDDSALYLCASSMPTRGMNTGELFFGEGSRLTVL.

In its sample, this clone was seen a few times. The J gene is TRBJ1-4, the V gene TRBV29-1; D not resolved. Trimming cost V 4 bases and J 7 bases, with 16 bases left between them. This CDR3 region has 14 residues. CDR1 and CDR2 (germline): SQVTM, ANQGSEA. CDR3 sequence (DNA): TGCAGCGTTGTGACGAAGGCGTTTGGTGAAAAACTGTTTTTT. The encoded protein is CSVVTKAFGEKLFF.

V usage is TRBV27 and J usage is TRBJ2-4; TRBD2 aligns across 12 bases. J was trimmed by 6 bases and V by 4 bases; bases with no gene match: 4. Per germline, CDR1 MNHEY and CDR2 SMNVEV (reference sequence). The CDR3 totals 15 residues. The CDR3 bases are TGTGCCAGCAGTTCCGGACTAGCGGGGATAAACATTCAGTACTTC. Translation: CASSSGLAGINIQYF.

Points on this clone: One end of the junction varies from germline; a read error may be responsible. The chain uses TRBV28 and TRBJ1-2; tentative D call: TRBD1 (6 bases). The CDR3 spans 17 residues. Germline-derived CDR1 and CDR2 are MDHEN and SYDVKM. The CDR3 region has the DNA TGTGCCAGCACTTTACTGAGTAACAGGGACTTGGACTATGGCTACACCTTC. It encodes CASTLLSNRDLDYGYTF.

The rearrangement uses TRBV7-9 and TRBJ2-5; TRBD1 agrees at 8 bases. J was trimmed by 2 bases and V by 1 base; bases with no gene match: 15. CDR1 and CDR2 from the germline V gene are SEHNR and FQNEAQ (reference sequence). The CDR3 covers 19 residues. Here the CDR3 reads CASSLVLVGRDRTQETQYF. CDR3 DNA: TGTGCCAGCAGCTTAGTGTTGGTCGGTCGGGACAGGACTCAAGAGACCCAGTACTTC.

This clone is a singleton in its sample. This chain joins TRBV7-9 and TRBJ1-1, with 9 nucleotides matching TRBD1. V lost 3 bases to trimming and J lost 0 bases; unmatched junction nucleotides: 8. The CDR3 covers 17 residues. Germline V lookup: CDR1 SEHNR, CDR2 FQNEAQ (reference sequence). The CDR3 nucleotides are TGTGCCAGCAGCTTTGACAGGGGGGTGGTATTGAACACTGAAGCTTTCTTT. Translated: CASSFDRGVVLNTEAFF.

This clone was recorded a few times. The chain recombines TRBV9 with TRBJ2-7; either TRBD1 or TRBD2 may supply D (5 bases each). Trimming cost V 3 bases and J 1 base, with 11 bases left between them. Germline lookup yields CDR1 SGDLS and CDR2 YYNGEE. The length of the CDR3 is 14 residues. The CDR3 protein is CASSAPGRSYEQYF. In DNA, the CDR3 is TGTGCCAGCAGCGCCCCGGGACGGTCCTACGAGCAGTACTTC.

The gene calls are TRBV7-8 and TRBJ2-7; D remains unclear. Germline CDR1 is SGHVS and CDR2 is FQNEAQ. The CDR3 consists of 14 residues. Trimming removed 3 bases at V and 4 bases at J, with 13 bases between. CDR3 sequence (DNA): TGTGCCAGCAGCTTCGGAAATGTTGAATACGAGCAGTACTTC. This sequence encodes CASSFGNVEYEQYF.

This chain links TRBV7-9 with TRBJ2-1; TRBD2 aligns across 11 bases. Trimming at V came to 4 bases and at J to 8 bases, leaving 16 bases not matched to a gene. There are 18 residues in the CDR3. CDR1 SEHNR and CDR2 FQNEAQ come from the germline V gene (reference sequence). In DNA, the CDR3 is TGTGCCAGCAGCTGGGACTCTATAGCGGGGGGGCCTTTGGATGAGCAGTTCTTC. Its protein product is CASSWDSIAGGPLDEQFF.

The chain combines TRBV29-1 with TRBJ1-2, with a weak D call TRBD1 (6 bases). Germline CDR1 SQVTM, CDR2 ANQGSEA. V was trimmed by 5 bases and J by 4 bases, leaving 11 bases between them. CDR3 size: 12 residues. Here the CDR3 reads CSVLQGSYGYTF. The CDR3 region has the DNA TGCAGCGTTTTACAGGGCAGCTATGGCTACACCTTC.

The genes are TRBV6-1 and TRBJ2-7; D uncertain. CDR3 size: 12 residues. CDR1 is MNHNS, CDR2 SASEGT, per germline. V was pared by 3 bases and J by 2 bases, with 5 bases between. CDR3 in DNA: TGTGCCAGCAGTGACGGAGCCTACGAGCAGTACTTC. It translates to CASSDGAYEQYF.

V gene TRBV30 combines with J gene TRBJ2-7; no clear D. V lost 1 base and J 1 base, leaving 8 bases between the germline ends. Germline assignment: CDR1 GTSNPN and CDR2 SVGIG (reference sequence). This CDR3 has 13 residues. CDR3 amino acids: CAWSGAHSYEQYF. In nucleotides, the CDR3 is TGTGCCTGGAGTGGGGCACATTCCTACGAGCAGTACTTC. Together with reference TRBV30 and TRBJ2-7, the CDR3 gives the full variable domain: SQTIHQWPATLVQPVGSPLSLECTVEGTSNPNLYWYRQAAGRGLQLLFYSVGIGQISSEVPQNLSASRPQDRQFILSSKKLLLSDSGFYLCAWSGAHSYEQYFGPGTRLTVT.

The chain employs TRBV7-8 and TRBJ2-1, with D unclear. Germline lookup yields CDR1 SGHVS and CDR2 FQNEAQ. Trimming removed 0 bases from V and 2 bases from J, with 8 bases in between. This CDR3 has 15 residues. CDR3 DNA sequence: TGTGCCAGCAGCTTAGCGGGCCTAGCCTACAATGAGCAGTTCTTC. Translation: CASSLAGLAYNEQFF.